This T cell receptor beta chain was observed in a study of response to subunit inactivated influenza vaccine. Whole-study results and caveats: Each seasonal influenza vaccination, the authors suggested, recruits few new T cells.

TCRdb re-called the RT-PCR reads with MiXCR, one entry per CDR3 protein. The table has some 500,000 distinct CDR3 sequences, 10% to 15% seen once. This CDR3 has 14 amino acids. Trimming removed 5 bases from V and 6 bases from J; junction bases left unmatched: 4. Concerning this clonotype: Antigen unknown.

This sequence joins TRBV12-3 or TRBV12-4 and TRBJ1-6; 7 positions agree with TRBD1. The sequence was collected from a man aged 45-65 years who received an inactivated influenza vaccine. Specimen: PBMCs from blood, collected more than 35 days after vaccination. The CDR3 here is CASSPRQGNSPLHF. In DNA form, the CDR3 reads TGTGCCAGCAGTCCTCGACAGGGTAATTCACCCCTCCACTTT.